These 25 T cell receptor beta chains came from one sample sequenced in a study of response to subunit inactivated influenza vaccine. TCRdb called the RT-PCR reads again in MiXCR, with one record for every CDR3 protein. In the table there are roughly 620,000 distinct CDR3 sequences, 11% of which are singletons. The same data also contributed to another study, on T cells expressing NK-cell markers. That study adds: 5'RACE template switching built TCR beta cDNA with unique molecular identifiers.

This specimen was PBMCs from blood, taken on the day of vaccination. The receptors come from a man in his fifties or sixties who received an inactivated influenza vaccine.

The chain uses TRBV10-3 and TRBJ1-2; 9 nucleotides align to TRBD1. Germline-derived CDR1 and CDR2 are ENHRY and SYGVKD. This CDR3 has 14 amino acids. With V trimmed by 5 bases and J by 5 bases, 6 bases remained unmatched. The CDR3 loop reads CAISRDRDPYGYTF. Here the CDR3 DNA reads TGTGCCATCAGTCGGGACAGGGACCCGTATGGCTACACCTTC.

Of note for this clonotype: The conserved phenylalanine or tryptophan is not found at the CDR3 terminus, so this likely reflects a read error. The chain couples TRBV6-5 to TRBJ2-2; 8 bases match TRBD2. CDR1 and CDR2 from the germline V gene are MNHEY and SVGAGI. With V trimmed by 0 bases and J by 6 bases, 9 bases remained unmatched. This CDR3 has 17 amino acids. As DNA, the CDR3 is TGTGCCAGCAGTTACTCACTGACTAGCGTGAGGCCCGGGGAGCTGTTTTTA. Residues: CASSYSLTSVRPGELFL.

This clonotype was detected ten times or more. The V gene is TRBV29-1, the J gene TRBJ2-1, with TRBD2 matching 7 bases. Germline loops: CDR1 SQVTM, CDR2 ANQGSEA. V dropped 6 bases and J dropped 8; count of bases not matched to a gene: 7. This CDR3 spans 12 amino acids. CDR3 loop: CSVLGLADEQFF. The CDR3 nucleotides are TGCAGCGTCCTCGGGCTAGCGGATGAGCAGTTCTTC.

There are a few counts of this clonotype. The genes are TRBV24-1 and TRBJ2-2; a possible D gene is TRBD1 (6 bases). Germline values: CDR1 KGHDR, CDR2 SFDVKD. The CDR3 sequence is 14 residues long. V lost 3 bases and J lost 6, with 10 bases in between. The CDR3 loop is CATSDTAGAGELFF. CDR3 bases: TGTGCCACCAGTGATACCGCAGGGGCCGGGGAGCTGTTTTTT.

The rearrangement joins TRBV4-3 to TRBJ2-1; 10 bases are shared with TRBD2. The CDR3 contains 16 residues. Trimming at V came to 1 base and at J to 10 bases, leaving 10 bases not matched to a gene. Germline assignment: CDR1 LGHNA and CDR2 YSLEER. CDR3 sequence reads: CASSQVPAGGRNEQFF. The CDR3 DNA is TGCGCCAGCAGCCAAGTTCCAGCGGGGGGGCGAAACGAGCAGTTCTTC.

This clonotype has more than one count but fewer than ten. The genes are TRBV5-1 and TRBJ1-2; D is uncertain. This CDR3 has 15 amino acids. V was trimmed by 4 bases and J by 4 bases, leaving 17 bases between them. CDR1 SGHRS and CDR2 YFSETQ come from the germline V gene. This chain's CDR3 is CASSPADGAFYGYTF. In DNA, the CDR3 is TGCGCCAGCAGCCCTGCGGACGGAGCCTTCTATGGCTACACCTTC. Looking up the rest from reference TRBV5-1 and TRBJ1-2 gives the full variable domain: KAGVTQTPRYLIKTRGQQVTLSCSPISGHRSVSWYQQTPGQGLQFLFEYFSETQRNKGNFPGRFSGRQFSNSRSEMNVSTLELGDSALYLCASSPADGAFYGYTFGSGTRLTVV.

This clonotype appeared a few times. Written as DNA, the CDR3 is TGTGCCACCAGCCGGCTGCCGCCGCCTACGTGGAACGAGCAGTACTTC. It codes for CATSRLPPPTWNEQYF. This chain links TRBV15 with TRBJ2-7, with unresolved D. V was cut by 5 bases and J by 5 bases, with 22 bases left in between. CDR1 is LNHNV and CDR2 is YYDKDF in the germline V gene (reference sequence). The CDR3 has 16 amino acids.

This clonotype has just a few counts. The chain recombines TRBV5-1 with TRBJ2-1; TRBD2 agrees at 8 bases. The V gene end was trimmed by 5 bases and the J gene end by 8 bases; junction bases not matched to a gene: 9. Germline V gene lookup returns CDR1 SGHRS and CDR2 YFSETQ. The CDR3 spans 14 residues. CDR3 nucleotide sequence: TGCGCCAGCAGATCCGGGACTAGTGGGGATGAGCAGTTCTTC. The encoded protein is CASRSGTSGDEQFF.

This chain links TRBV7-3 with TRBJ2-1, with 9 positions matching TRBD2. Germline V CDR1 and CDR2: SGHTA, FQGTGA. The CDR3 runs 15 residues. V dropped 2 bases and J dropped 5; count of bases not matched to a gene: 4. The CDR3 nucleotides are TGTGCCAGCAGCTTAGACCTAGCGGGGCACAATGAGCAGTTCTTC. This gives the protein CASSLDLAGHNEQFF.

V is TRBV24-1 and J is TRBJ2-1; D is uncertain. V was cut by 3 bases and J by 0 bases, with 11 bases left in between. Germline V gene lookup returns CDR1 KGHDR and CDR2 SFDVKD. This CDR3 contains 16 residues. The CDR3, as DNA: TGTGCCACCAGTGATCCCGCGGACCTCTCCTACAATGAGCAGTTCTTC. It codes for CATSDPADLSYNEQFF.

V and J are TRBV14 and TRBJ2-3, with a possible D match to TRBD1 (5 bases). Trimming shortened V by 0 bases and J by 11 bases, and 12 bases separated the two germline ends. The CDR3 has 13 residues. Looked up from germline, CDR1 is SGHDN and CDR2 is FVKESK. CDR3 in amino acids: CASSQEGVKRQYF. CDR3 DNA sequence: TGTGCCAGCAGCCAAGAAGGGGTCAAGAGGCAGTATTTT.

The gene calls are TRBV7-8 and TRBJ2-3; D is perhaps TRBD1 (6 bases). This CDR3 is 13 amino acids long. Germline V gene data show CDR1 as SGHVS and CDR2 as FQNEAQ. V gave up 5 bases and J gave up 13 bases, with 19 bases separating them. CDR3 sequence: CASSPRWGPEEYF. CDR3 nucleotide sequence: TGTGCCAGCAGCCCACGTTGGGGGCCTGAGGAGTATTTT.

The rearrangement uses TRBV20-1 and TRBJ2-5; TRBD2 matches at 11 bases. With 6 bases clipped from V and 1 base from J, the junction kept 7 bases outside the gene matches. Germline lookup yields CDR1 DFQATT and CDR2 SNEGSKA (reference sequence). CDR3 length equals 15 residues. The CDR3 sequence is CSAARLAGFQETQYF. The DNA of the CDR3 is TGCAGTGCGGCGCGACTAGCGGGGTTCCAAGAGACCCAGTACTTC.

This clonotype appeared a few times. The chain uses TRBV27 and TRBJ1-2, with 7 nucleotides matching TRBD1. V lost 5 bases to trimming and J lost 5 bases; unmatched junction nucleotides: 5. Germline V gene sequence: CDR1 MNHEY, CDR2 SMNVEV (reference sequence). The CDR3 sequence is 13 residues long. DNA for the CDR3: TGTGCCAGCAGTCGGACAGGCCTATATGGCTACACCTTC. Amino acids: CASSRTGLYGYTF.

This clonotype was seen ten or more times. The chain employs TRBV5-1 and TRBJ2-3; D may match TRBD1 or TRBD2 (6 bases each). Trimming shortened V by 5 bases and J by 9 bases, and 16 bases separated the two germline ends. Germline V CDR1 and CDR2: SGHRS, YFSETQ. The length of the CDR3 is 13 residues. The CDR3 nucleotides are TGCGCCAGCAGTCCCGGGGGCTCAGGGACGCAGTATTTT. Translating it yields CASSPGGSGTQYF.

This clonotype was seen at least ten times. The chain is built from TRBV29-1 and TRBJ2-3; 11 positions agree with TRBD2. CDR3 length: 14 residues. Germline V gene sequence: CDR1 SQVTM, CDR2 ANQGSEA. Trimming removed 5 bases from V and 3 bases from J; junction bases left unmatched: 4. In DNA form, the CDR3 reads TGCAGCGTTCAGCGACTAGCGGGGACAGATACGCAGTATTTT. Protein sequence: CSVQRLAGTDTQYF.

This chain uses TRBV12-3 or TRBV12-4 with TRBJ1-1, with 10 bases aligning to TRBD1. The V gene end was trimmed by 7 bases and the J gene end by 5 bases; junction bases not matched to a gene: 7. The CDR3 runs to 14 residues. CDR3 DNA: TGTGCCAGCACTCTGACAGGGGGCGCGACTGAAGCTTTCTTT. Translation: CASTLTGGATEAFF.

In its sample, this clonotype was seen a few times. The chain links TRBV20-1 to TRBJ2-7; TRBD1 might be the D (5 bases). Germline CDR1 reads DFQATT; CDR2 reads SNEGSKA (reference sequence). Trimming cost V 6 bases and J 1 base, with 19 bases left between them. The CDR3 is 15 amino acids. CDR3 in amino acids: CSAKTPDRSSYEQYF. In DNA form, the CDR3 reads TGCAGTGCCAAAACCCCAGACAGAAGTTCCTACGAGCAGTACTTC.

This clonotype was seen a few times. The rearrangement uses TRBV5-1 and TRBJ1-6; D is perhaps TRBD1 (5 bases). Germline assignment: CDR1 SGHRS and CDR2 YFSETQ. This CDR3 spans 16 amino acids. Trimming pared 0 bases from V and 10 bases from J, leaving 17 bases between. In nucleotides, the CDR3 is TGCGCCAGCAGCTTGGGAACCGGGACCACGAACTCACCCCTCCACTTT. Residues: CASSLGTGTTNSPLHF.

This clonotype was counted only a few times. This chain uses TRBV7-3 with TRBJ2-1, with D tentatively TRBD2 (6 bases). V gave up 2 bases and J gave up 2 bases, with 19 bases separating them. Per germline, CDR1 SGHTA and CDR2 FQGTGA. The CDR3 totals 18 residues. CDR3 DNA sequence: TGTGCCAGCAGCTTACTAGAGACTAGATGGGGGGCCTACAATGAGCAGTTCTTC. It yields the protein CASSLLETRWGAYNEQFF.

This clonotype was counted a few times. The gene calls are TRBV6-6 and TRBJ2-7; D is uncertain. The germline V gene encodes CDR1 MNHNY and CDR2 SVGAGI (reference sequence). This CDR3 spans 13 amino acids. The germline V and J ends were trimmed by 2 bases and 4 bases, with 9 bases remaining between them. The CDR3 here is CASSYGPEYEQYF. DNA for the CDR3: TGTGCCAGCAGTTACGGTCCAGAATACGAGCAGTACTTC.

This clonotype was seen a handful of times. The CDR3, as DNA: TGTGCCAGCAGTTACGGGGGGGGGCATTACAATGAGCAGTTCTTC. Translation gives CASSYGGGHYNEQFF. The gene calls are TRBV6-2 or TRBV6-3 and TRBJ2-1, with D tentatively TRBD2 (7 bases). The CDR3 loop spans 15 amino acids. In germline, CDR1 is MNHEY, CDR2 SVGEGT. The V gene lost 2 bases and the J gene lost 4 bases, with 12 bases spanning the gap.

A few counts support this clonotype. The genes are TRBV20-1 and TRBJ1-5; 11 bases map to TRBD1. The germline CDR1 and CDR2 sequences are DFQATT and SNEGSKA (reference sequence). The CDR3 has 13 residues. J lost 7 bases, V lost 5 bases, and 4 bases had no gene match. The CDR3 is CSAGTGGRQPQHF. As DNA, the CDR3 is TGCAGTGCTGGGACAGGGGGTAGGCAGCCCCAGCATTTT.

This chain joins TRBV28 and TRBJ2-7; 12 bases agree with TRBD2. Per the germline V gene, CDR1 is MDHEN and CDR2 is SYDVKM. The CDR3 is 16 amino acids. Trimming at V came to 8 bases and at J to 3 bases, leaving 11 bases not matched to a gene. CDR3 in amino acids: CASGLAGRPPYYEQYF. The DNA for the CDR3 is TGTGCCAGCGGACTAGCGGGAAGGCCCCCCTACTACGAGCAGTACTTC.

The rearrangement joins TRBV27 to TRBJ1-1, with D perhaps matching TRBD1 (6 bases). Germline loops: CDR1 MNHEY, CDR2 SMNVEV (reference sequence). The CDR3 sequence is 15 residues long. Trimming pared 5 bases from V and 4 bases from J, leaving 17 bases between. The CDR3 loop is CASSTGPFRGTEAFF. CDR3 nucleotide sequence: TGTGCCAGCAGTACCGGACCGTTCAGGGGCACTGAAGCTTTCTTT.